This T cell receptor (beta chain) was sequenced during a study of molecular identifiers for immune sequencing clone quantification. Broader study findings: Underestimation of highly expanded clone sizes could arise where identical TCR molecules share a barcode.

Naive CD8 T cells were sorted as CD8+CD4-CCR7+CD45RA+. This CDR3 is 15 amino acids long. Trimming stripped 2 bases from V and 4 bases from J, with 15 bases between. In germline, CDR1 is MGHRA, CDR2 YSYEKL. Remarks on this clonotype: The antigen is not known.

TCRdb itself ran the PCR reads through MiXCR, one entry per CDR3 protein. The data show approximately 550,000 distinct CDR3 sequences, with 25% seen just once and roughly 0.77% held by the top ten. Sample: naive CD8+ T cells from blood, with Jurkat cell RNA spiked in. This sample's subset: FACS-sorted CD8+CD4-CCR7+CD45RA+ naive T cells. J is TRBJ2-7 and V is TRBV4-1; either TRBD1 or TRBD2 may fit D (5 bases each). This TCR was recovered from a human donor in good health. Some libraries in this study had Jurkat cell RNA spiked in. The CDR3 bases are TGCGCCAGCAGCCAAACGAGGGACCGGGCTTACGAGCAGTACTTC. This encodes CASSQTRDRAYEQYF.